The 17 T cell receptor beta chains listed next were all sequenced from one sample in a study of spatial heterogeneity in lung cancer. Study-level results: Tumoral mutation counts were tracked by counts of expanded intratumoral alpha and beta TCRs.

Time point meaning: sample taken at primary tumor resection. TCRdb re-analysed the 5' RACE reads in MiXCR, keeping a single row per CDR3 protein. The table lists under 12,000 distinct CDR3 sequences, about 5% of them singletons. These receptors' targets are unknown. The material was lung tumor tissue, obtained at surgery. These receptors originate from a male donor with early-stage non-small cell lung cancer.

This clonotype was found many times. The library was prepared for alpha chains; this beta chain is a stray read, so its frequency means little. The genes are TRBV12-3 or TRBV12-4 and TRBJ1-5; TRBD1 might be the D (6 bases). V lost 6 bases, J lost 2 bases, and 14 bases lay in between. The CDR3 is made up of 15 amino acids. The CDR3 loop reads CASSLGGRGNQPQHF. The CDR3 DNA reads TGTGCCAGCAGCCTAGGGGGGAGAGGCAATCAGCCCCAGCATTTT.

This clonotype was picked up a small number of times. This beta chain lies outside the target of a library built for alpha chains; its clone size means little. V usage is TRBV3-1 and J usage is TRBJ2-1; 8 nucleotides match TRBD2. CDR1 is LGHDT, CDR2 YNNKEL, per germline (reference sequence). The CDR3 is 15 residues long. Unmatched junction bases numbered 8, after V lost 1 base and J lost 9 bases. DNA for the CDR3: TGTGCCAGCAGCCAAGGGCGGGGGGCTGTTGTTGAGCAGTTCTTC. Translating gives CASSQGRGAVVEQFF.

This clonotype came up many times. The library was built for alpha chains, so this beta chain is an off-target read and its size means little. The J gene is TRBJ2-7, the V gene TRBV19; 7 bases line up with TRBD1. The CDR3 is 13 amino acids. J gave up 5 bases and V 3 bases, and 4 bases lay outside the gene matches. Germline V gene data show CDR1 as LNHDA and CDR2 as SQIVND (reference sequence). CDR3 residues: CASSMNRGNEQYF. CDR3 coding DNA: TGTGCCAGTAGTATGAACAGGGGAAACGAGCAGTACTTC.

This clonotype was seen repeatedly, ten times or more. The library was prepared for alpha chains; this beta chain is a stray read, so its frequency means little. The rearrangement uses TRBV24-1 and TRBJ1-6; D perhaps matches TRBD1 (5 bases). The germline CDR1 and CDR2 sequences are KGHDR and SFDVKD. Trimming stripped 7 bases from V and 2 bases from J, with 20 bases between. The CDR3 consists of 18 residues. The CDR3 here is CATSSRDRGKPYNSPLHF. Here the CDR3 DNA reads TGTGCCACCAGCTCTCGGGACCGTGGGAAACCCTATAATTCACCCCTCCACTTT.

On this clonotype: Found in a library prepared for alpha chains, this beta chain is an off-target read, and its abundance has little meaning. DNA for the CDR3: TGTGCCATCAGTGGCCGAATCGACAACTATGGCTACACCTTC. This codes for CAISGRIDNYGYTF. The chain couples TRBV10-3 to TRBJ1-2, with D unresolved. The length of the CDR3 is 14 residues. The V end was cut by 4 bases, the J end by 2 bases, with 11 bases between. In germline, CDR1 is ENHRY, CDR2 SYGVKD.

This clonotype was seen at least ten times. This beta chain turned up in a library designed for alpha chains; as an off-target read, its abundance says little. This sequence joins TRBV27 and TRBJ2-3; TRBD2 matches at 7 bases. The germline gives CDR1 MNHEY, CDR2 SMNVEV (reference sequence). This CDR3 comprises 14 residues. V gave up 4 bases and J gave up 6 bases; unmatched junction bases: 7. The CDR3 nucleotides read TGTGCCAGCAGTTCCGGACAACTAGCGGATACGCAGTATTTT. It encodes CASSSGQLADTQYF.

This clonotype was recorded many times. This beta chain is off target for a library built for alpha chains, so its abundance means little. This chain uses TRBV2 with TRBJ2-1, with D uncertain. Germline values: CDR1 SNHLY, CDR2 FYNNEI. This CDR3 region has 13 residues. The V end was cut by 3 bases, the J end by 4 bases, with 7 bases between. In nucleotides, the CDR3 is TGTGCCAGCAGTGACAATGGTTACAATGAGCAGTTCTTC. Protein product: CASSDNGYNEQFF.

About this clonotype: A library made for alpha chains picked up this beta chain off target, so its size means little. The rearrangement joins TRBV20-1 to TRBJ2-1, with 13 positions matching TRBD2. The CDR3 contains 17 residues. The junction had 8 bases not matched to a gene; V was cut back by 3 bases and J by 3 bases. The germline V gene encodes CDR1 DFQATT and CDR2 SNEGSKA (reference sequence). The CDR3 here is CSARETSGGTVYNEQFF. CDR3 coding DNA: TGCAGTGCTAGGGAGACTAGCGGGGGGACCGTCTACAATGAGCAGTTCTTC.

This clonotype was detected ten times or more. This beta chain is a stray sequence in a library constructed for alpha chains; its clone size is not meaningful. The chain employs TRBV28 and TRBJ2-1, with TRBD2 matching 7 bases. With 2 bases clipped from V and 7 bases from J, the junction kept 5 bases outside the gene matches. CDR3 size: 14 residues. The V gene's germline CDR1 is MDHEN and CDR2 SYDVKM. For the CDR3, the DNA is TGTGCCAGCAGTTTAAGCGGGGATATTAATGAGCAGTTCTTC. It yields the protein CASSLSGDINEQFF.

The sample holds many counts of this clonotype. This beta chain is off target for a library built for alpha chains, so its abundance means little. The chain couples TRBV29-1 to TRBJ2-5; D may be TRBD1 or TRBD2 (5 bases each). CDR1 and CDR2 (germline): SQVTM, ANQGSEA. This CDR3 is 15 amino acids long. Trimming removed 5 bases from V and 2 bases from J, with 18 bases in between. DNA for the CDR3: TGCAGCGTTTCCCGCTCCGGGGCCCCGCAAGAGACCCAGTACTTC. Translating gives CSVSRSGAPQETQYF. Using reference TRBV29-1 and TRBJ2-5 for the parts outside the CDR3, the full variable domain is SAVISQKPSRDICQRGTSLTIQCQVDSQVTMMFWYRQQPGQSLTLIATANQGSEATYESGFVIDKFPISRPNLTFSTLTVSNMSPEDSSIYLCSVSRSGAPQETQYFGPGTRLLVL.

In its sample, this clonotype was seen many times. Because this beta chain is a stray read in a library intended to capture alpha chains, its abundance should not be given much weight. This rearrangement joins TRBV28 to TRBJ2-7; 7 bases are shared with TRBD2. J gave up 3 bases and V 3 bases, and 8 bases lay outside the gene matches. Per the germline V gene, CDR1 is MDHEN and CDR2 is SYDVKM. The CDR3 runs 15 residues. For the CDR3, the DNA is TGTGCCAGCAGTTTTGTGCGGGAGTCCCTCTACGAGCAGTACTTC. Translating gives CASSFVRESLYEQYF.

This clonotype was counted between two and nine times. This beta chain lies outside the target of a library built for alpha chains; its clone size means little. The rearrangement uses TRBV7-2 and TRBJ2-3; D is unclear. Germline-derived CDR1 and CDR2 are SGHTA and FQGNSA. This CDR3 is built from 13 residues. The V end lost 4 bases, the J end lost 6 bases, and 11 bases lay between the germline ends. The CDR3 protein is CASSSFAEDTQYF. The CDR3 DNA is TGTGCCAGCAGCTCATTCGCGGAGGATACGCAGTATTTT.

This clonotype was counted ten times or more. Found in a library prepared for alpha chains, this beta chain is an off-target read, and its abundance has little meaning. The rearrangement joins TRBV7-2 to TRBJ2-3, with D tentatively TRBD1 or TRBD2 (5 bases each). The germline gives CDR1 SGHTA, CDR2 FQGNSA. The CDR3 length is 17 residues. Trimming removed 1 base at V and 3 bases at J, with 17 bases between. The CDR3 spells CASSLGWRQGKTDTQYF. In DNA, the CDR3 is TGTGCCAGCAGCTTAGGTTGGAGGCAGGGAAAAACAGATACGCAGTATTTT.

This clonotype was seen many times. This beta chain is an off-target read within a library intended for alpha chains, so its frequency means little. CDR3 residues: CASSESGRTDTQYF. The DNA of the CDR3 is TGTGCCAGCAGTGAAAGCGGCCGCACAGATACGCAGTATTTT. The chain joins TRBV6-1 to TRBJ2-3, with D possibly matching TRBD2 (5 bases). Germline V gene data show CDR1 as MNHNS and CDR2 as SASEGT. The V and J ends lost 2 bases and 1 base respectively, with 7 bases between them. The CDR3 spans 14 residues.

This clonotype has at least ten counts. This beta chain is an off-target read within a library intended for alpha chains, so its frequency means little. The J gene is TRBJ2-1, the V gene TRBV5-1; 7 nucleotides line up with TRBD1. Looked up from germline, CDR1 is SGHRS and CDR2 is YFSETQ. J gave up 0 bases and V 4 bases, and 4 bases lay outside the gene matches. CDR3 size: 15 residues. CDR3 sequence reads: CASSPGQPSYNEQFF. CDR3 nucleotide sequence: TGCGCCAGCAGCCCGGGACAGCCCTCCTACAATGAGCAGTTCTTC.

In this sample, this clonotype turned up many times. This beta chain is a stray read from a library made for alpha chains; its abundance is not meaningful. V is TRBV7-9 and J is TRBJ2-1; D is undetermined. Germline V gene lookup returns CDR1 SEHNR and CDR2 FQNEAQ (reference sequence). The V and J ends lost 6 bases and 5 bases respectively, with 8 bases between them. The CDR3 consists of 12 residues. CDR3: CASRFYNNEQFF. In DNA, the CDR3 is TGTGCCAGCAGGTTCTATAACAATGAGCAGTTCTTC. Supplemented by reference TRBV7-9 and TRBJ2-1, the full variable domain reads DTGVSQNPRHKITKRGQNVTFRCDPISEHNRLYWYRQTLGQGPEFLTYFQNEAQLEKSRLLSDRFSAERPKGSFSTLEIQRTEQGDSAMYLCASRFYNNEQFFGPGTRLTVL.

By share of the sample, this clonotype is medium-sized. This beta chain slipped into a library made for alpha chains as a stray read, so its size is not meaningful. This chain joins TRBV6-5 and TRBJ2-5, with a possible D match to TRBD1 (5 bases). Per the germline V gene, CDR1 is MNHEY and CDR2 is SVGAGI. The CDR3 contains 12 residues. Trimming cost V 6 bases and J 5 bases, with 10 bases left between them. CDR3 sequence reads: CASRNNRETQYF. The CDR3 DNA reads as TGTGCCAGCAGAAACAACAGGGAGACCCAGTACTTC.